These 10 T cell receptor beta chains came from one sample sequenced in a study of blood T cell repertoires in COVID-19. This table comes from immunoSEQ multiplex PCR, and its TCRdb copy is limited to in-frame clones, with some not included. This table has around 72,000 clones, 75% to 95% appearing once. Specimen: peripheral blood. The receptors come from a human donor with active COVID-19. The donor label of this sample is uncertain.

The V and J genes are TRBV28 and TRBJ1-2, with TRBD1 matching over 7 bases. Per the germline V gene, CDR1 is MDHEN and CDR2 is SYDVKM. The trim removed 4 bases at V and 4 bases at J, leaving 9 bases unmatched. The CDR3 length is 15 residues. For the CDR3, the DNA is TGTGCCAGCAGTTCCTCAGGACAGGCACCCTATGGCTACACCTTC. The encoded protein is CASSSSGQAPYGYTF.

The gene calls are TRBV15 and TRBJ1-6; 8 bases align to TRBD1. Germline trimming cut 0 bases from V and 10 bases from J; bases unmatched to any gene: 2. Per the germline V gene, CDR1 is LNHNV and CDR2 is YYDKDF (reference sequence). This CDR3 has 14 amino acids. CDR3 coding DNA: TGTGCCACCAGCAGAGACAGGGGGCTGTCACCCCTCCACTTT. It specifies CATSRDRGLSPLHF.

This sequence joins TRBV28 and TRBJ1-5; possibly TRBD1 for D (6 bases). The ends were cut back, 6 bases at V and 2 bases at J, with 17 bases in the middle. The length of the CDR3 is 16 residues. Germline assignment: CDR1 MDHEN and CDR2 SYDVKM. CDR3 amino acids: CASRYRATAGNQPQHF. CDR3 DNA sequence: TGTGCCAGCAGATACAGGGCCACGGCTGGCAATCAGCCCCAGCATTTT.

The chain joins TRBV11-2 to TRBJ2-7, with 8 bases identical to TRBD1. Per germline, CDR1 SGHAT and CDR2 FQNNGV. Trimming took 5 bases from V and 2 from J; bases not matched to a gene: 5. The CDR3 runs to 14 residues. The CDR3 bases are TGTGCCAGCAGCCGGGACAGGACCGCCTACGAGCAGTACTTC. Protein: CASSRDRTAYEQYF.

The chain joins TRBV9 to TRBJ2-5, with 7 positions matching TRBD2. CDR1 and CDR2 from the germline V gene are SGDLS and YYNGEE. The CDR3 spans 14 residues. V lost 5 bases, J lost 5 bases, and 9 bases stayed unmatched. The CDR3 DNA follows: TGTGCCAGCAGTGGCGGGAGATCTTGGGAGACCCAGTACTTC. Translated: CASSGGRSWETQYF.

The chain has TRBV19 and TRBJ2-2; possibly TRBD2 for D (5 bases). This CDR3 is 15 amino acids long. CDR1 and CDR2 (germline): LNHDA, SQIVND (reference sequence). V was pared by 2 bases and J by 0 bases, with 7 bases between. Here the CDR3 reads CASSISDSNTGELFF. The CDR3 DNA follows: TGTGCCAGTAGTATATCGGACTCGAACACCGGGGAGCTGTTTTTT.

The V call is TRBV9, the J call TRBJ1-1; 9 bases agree with TRBD1. V gave up 6 bases and J gave up 4 bases; unmatched junction bases: 7. The CDR3 totals 14 residues. CDR1 is SGDLS, CDR2 YYNGEE, per germline. The CDR3, as DNA: TGTGCCAGCACCCGGACAGGGGAAAGCACTGAAGCTTTCTTT. Its protein product is CASTRTGESTEAFF. Full variable domain (remainder filled in from reference TRBV9 and TRBJ1-1): DSGVTQTPKHLITATGQRVTLRCSPRSGDLSVYWYQQSLDQGLQFLIQYYNGEERAKGNILERFSAQQFPDLHSELNLSSLELGDSALYFCASTRTGESTEAFFGQGTRLTVV.

This chain joins TRBV5-6 and TRBJ1-3; TRBD1 is a possible D gene (5 bases). Trimming took 4 bases from V and 1 from J, leaving 9 bases between them. The CDR3 is made up of 14 amino acids. In germline, CDR1 is SGHDT, CDR2 YYEEEE. CDR3 sequence (DNA): TGTGCCAGCAGCACCAGGGTATCTGGAAACACCATATATTTT. As protein: CASSTRVSGNTIYF.

V usage is TRBV6-1 and J usage is TRBJ2-7; D gene uncertain. V lost 0 bases, J lost 3 bases, and 6 bases lay in between. The CDR3 covers 13 residues. The germline V gene has CDR1 MNHNS and CDR2 SASEGT. CDR3 residues: CASSEAPNYEQYF. The CDR3 DNA sequence: TGTGCCAGCAGTGAAGCCCCCAACTACGAGCAGTACTTC.

J is TRBJ2-1 and V is TRBV4-3, with 9 bases that match TRBD2. CDR1 is LGHNA, CDR2 YSLEER, per germline. The CDR3 is 16 amino acids. With 0 bases clipped from V and 4 bases from J, the junction kept 4 bases outside the gene matches. CDR3 nucleotides: TGCGCCAGCAGCCAAGAAGGCCTAGCGGGATACAATGAGCAGTTCTTC. This translates into CASSQEGLAGYNEQFF.